The 17 T cell receptor beta chains in this list originate from one sample, sequenced in a study of blood T cells in healthy people across ages (dated by TCRdb to 2014 to 2015). The method was 5' RACE. The second PCR ran for roughly 6 to 11 cycles and used a J-beta primer mix along with a sample-barcoded 5' primer. TCRdb reprocessed the public reads (quality trimming at Q25 with fastp, clone calling with MiXCR) and kept in-frame beta chains. Each entry is one CDR3 protein sequence, shown with its most common DNA and genes. The sample table holds some 1,800,000 distinct CDR3 sequences, of which 35% to 50% were seen once. 23% of the sample is in the top ten clones. Sequences were obtained from blood. The receptors here all came from a human donor in good health.

The rearrangement uses TRBV5-1 and TRBJ2-5; 12 bases match TRBD2. The CDR3 is made up of 17 amino acids. CDR1 and CDR2 from the germline V gene are SGHRS and YFSETQ. Germline trimming cut 3 bases from V and 4 bases from J; bases unmatched to any gene: 10. In DNA form, the CDR3 reads TGCGCCAGCAGCTCCCCCCAAGGACTAGCGGGGACAGAGACCCAGTACTTC. Its translation is CASSSPQGLAGTETQYF.

Here the CDR3 reads CASSPYGGGRTGELFF. DNA of the CDR3: TGTGCCAGCAGCCCCTACGGAGGGGGCCGCACCGGGGAGCTGTTTTTT. This sequence joins TRBV9 and TRBJ2-2; possibly TRBD1 for D (7 bases). This CDR3 contains 16 residues. The germline V gene has CDR1 SGDLS and CDR2 YYNGEE. V was cut by 4 bases and J by 4 bases, with 17 bases left in between.

The rearrangement joins TRBV9 to TRBJ1-1; TRBD1 is a possible D gene (5 bases). The V end was cut by 0 bases, the J end by 1 base, with 13 bases between. Germline V gene sequence: CDR1 SGDLS, CDR2 YYNGEE. This CDR3 comprises 16 residues. CDR3 residues: CASSVGGGDRNTEAFF. The CDR3, as DNA: TGTGCCAGCAGCGTAGGCGGGGGTGACCGGAACACTGAAGCTTTCTTT.

This clonotype was recorded a few times. The J gene is TRBJ2-4, the V gene TRBV28, with D hard to call. This CDR3 comprises 14 residues. Germline V gene sequence: CDR1 MDHEN, CDR2 SYDVKM. The germline V and J ends were trimmed by 8 bases and 13 bases, with 24 bases remaining between them. The CDR3 here is CASLGEPTYEEQYF. The DNA of the CDR3 is TGTGCCAGCCTAGGTGAACCCACCTACGAGGAGCAGTACTTC. The whole variable domain, filled in from reference TRBV28 and TRBJ2-4, reads DVKVTQSSRYLVKRTGEKVFLECVQDMDHENMFWYRQDPGLGLRLIYFSYDVKMKEKGDIPEGYSVSREKKERFSLILESASTNQTSMYLCASLGEPTYEEQYFGAGTRLSVL.

V usage is TRBV10-3 and J usage is TRBJ2-1, with TRBD2 matching 12 bases. CDR3 length: 15 amino acids. Germline V lookup: CDR1 ENHRY, CDR2 SYGVKD. Germline trimming cut 5 bases from V and 3 bases from J; bases unmatched to any gene: 2. Here the CDR3 DNA reads TGTGCCATCAGTAAGACTAGCGGGGGCTACAATGAGCAGTTCTTC. Residues: CAISKTSGGYNEQFF.

The chain employs TRBV7-9 and TRBJ1-1, with D possibly matching TRBD1 (5 bases). V lost 3 bases to trimming and J lost 2 bases, with 13 bases between them. The CDR3 totals 15 residues. CDR1 SEHNR and CDR2 FQNEAQ come from the germline V gene (reference sequence). The CDR3 nucleotides are TGTGCCAGCAGCTTTACCTTGGGGGGAAACACTGAAGCTTTCTTT. Its translation: CASSFTLGGNTEAFF.

The sample holds a few counts of this clonotype. This rearrangement joins TRBV6-1 to TRBJ1-2; 10 bases fit TRBD1. CDR3 length: 16 amino acids. Trimming took 3 bases from V and 4 from J; bases not matched to a gene: 8. Per the germline V gene, CDR1 is MNHNS and CDR2 is SASEGT. CDR3 region: CASSDGTGASPYGYTF. The CDR3 nucleotides read TGTGCCAGCAGTGACGGGACAGGGGCCTCTCCCTATGGCTACACCTTC.

CDR3 nucleotides: TGCAGTGCCGCCGGCTCTGGGGCCAACGTCCTGACTTTC. This codes for CSAAGSGANVLTF. The chain links TRBV20-1 to TRBJ2-6; D is unclear. V was shortened by 6 bases and J by 0 bases, with 6 bases between the two germline ends. The CDR3 contains 13 residues. Germline-derived CDR1 and CDR2 are DFQATT and SNEGSKA (reference sequence).

The chain carries TRBV20-1 and TRBJ2-6; no definite D call. V lost 2 bases and J lost 0, with 8 bases in between. This CDR3 has 15 amino acids. Germline CDR1 reads DFQATT; CDR2 reads SNEGSKA (reference sequence). Written as DNA, the CDR3 is TGCAGTGCTAGACGAGTGACCTCTGGGGCCAACGTCCTGACTTTC. Its translation: CSARRVTSGANVLTF.

The chain employs TRBV4-3 and TRBJ2-5, with 14 bases lining up with TRBD2. In germline, CDR1 is LGHNA, CDR2 YSLEER. With V trimmed by 4 bases and J by 4 bases, 17 bases remained unmatched. The CDR3 length is 20 residues. The CDR3 nucleotides are TGCGCCAGCAGCCGATTATCCGGGACTAGCGGGGGCTTGGTGGGAGAGACCCAGTACTTC. Translated, it gives CASSRLSGTSGGLVGETQYF.

The rearrangement uses TRBV7-2 and TRBJ2-2; 10 nucleotides line up with TRBD1. The J segment lost 5 bases and the V segment lost 1 base, leaving 4 bases of the junction unmatched. Germline V CDR1 and CDR2: SGHTA, FQGNSA. The CDR3 runs to 16 residues. This CDR3 reads CASSLVGTGDTGELFF. The CDR3 coding sequence is TGTGCCAGCAGCTTAGTTGGGACAGGGGATACCGGGGAGCTGTTTTTT.

The chain recombines TRBV7-2 with TRBJ2-7; TRBD1 matches at 9 bases. Germline CDR1 reads SGHTA; CDR2 reads FQGNSA. After removal of 4 bases from V and 8 bases from J, the junction contained 6 bases not matched to a gene. This CDR3 has 13 amino acids. The CDR3 region is CASSSRDREQQYF. In nucleotides, the CDR3 is TGTGCCAGCAGCTCCCGGGACAGGGAACAGCAGTACTTC.

The J gene is TRBJ2-7, the V gene TRBV5-1; D is unresolved. The CDR3 runs to 13 residues. CDR1 and CDR2 (germline): SGHRS, YFSETQ. V was clipped by 2 bases and J by 6 bases, with 12 bases between them. The CDR3 DNA sequence: TGCGCCAGCAGCTTTTCCTCCACCGCCGAGCAGTACTTC. Protein: CASSFSSTAEQYF.

The gene calls are TRBV5-1 and TRBJ2-3; 8 bases align to TRBD1. The germline gives CDR1 SGHRS, CDR2 YFSETQ. This CDR3 comprises 17 residues. V lost 0 bases and J lost 0; bases outside the gene matches: 6. DNA for the CDR3: TGCGCCAGCAGCTTGGTGACTTGGACAGGGAGCACAGATACGCAGTATTTT. It codes for CASSLVTWTGSTDTQYF. Full variable domain (missing parts from reference TRBV5-1 and TRBJ2-3): KAGVTQTPRYLIKTRGQQVTLSCSPISGHRSVSWYQQTPGQGLQFLFEYFSETQRNKGNFPGRFSGRQFSNSRSEMNVSTLELGDSALYLCASSLVTWTGSTDTQYFGPGTRLTVL.

This clonotype was observed a handful of times. This rearrangement joins TRBV12-3 or TRBV12-4 to TRBJ1-6; D not certain. Trimming cost V 3 bases and J 3 bases, with 3 bases left between them. The CDR3 consists of 13 residues. The CDR3: CASSFLYNSPLHF. In nucleotides, the CDR3 is TGTGCCAGCAGTTTCCTCTATAATTCACCCCTCCACTTT.

The chain employs TRBV7-9 and TRBJ2-5; D is ambiguous. CDR1 is SEHNR, CDR2 FQNEAQ, per germline (reference sequence). V was cut by 2 bases and J by 0 bases, with 13 bases left in between. This CDR3 has 16 amino acids. The CDR3 DNA sequence: TGTGCCAGCAGCTTATCAGAAAATCAGTACCAAGAGACCCAGTACTTC. This translates into CASSLSENQYQETQYF.

This clonotype was detected only a few times. The chain joins TRBV12-3 or TRBV12-4 to TRBJ2-2; D may be TRBD1 or TRBD2 (7 bases each). The CDR3 has 16 amino acids. V lost 5 bases and J lost 5, with 18 bases in between. CDR3 sequence reads: CASSPRDRAGTGELFF. In DNA, the CDR3 is TGTGCCAGCAGTCCGCGGGACAGAGCGGGAACCGGGGAGCTGTTTTTT.